This T cell receptor beta chain was retrieved from a study of T cells after yellow fever vaccination. About this clonotype itself: A much larger clone sits a single nucleotide away, making a read error possible.

Germline loops: CDR1 SGHTA, CDR2 FQGTGA. The CDR3 contains 14 residues. V lost 5 bases and J 6 bases, leaving 17 bases between the germline ends. A single record per CDR3 protein comes from TCRdb applying MiXCR to the 5' RACE reads. The table includes 45,000 to 60,000 distinct CDR3 sequences, around 7% detected once. The gene calls are TRBV7-3 and TRBJ2-7, with D perhaps TRBD2 (5 bases). This TCR was sampled from a man younger than 35 who received the YFV17D yellow fever vaccine. This sample comprised CD8+ T cells not binding an NS4B(214-222) dextramer, sorted from PBMCs, obtained about 41 days after the first yellow fever vaccination. The CDR3 protein is CASSNPVAAAEQYF. The CDR3 bases are TGTGCCAGCAGCAACCCCGTGGCAGCGGCCGAGCAGTACTTC.